This T cell receptor (beta chain) stems from a study of blood T cell repertoires in COVID-19. Study context: Spain, Italy and the United States supplied samples that represented acute and convalescent COVID-19.

Germline V gene lookup returns CDR1 SGHNT and CDR2 YENEEA. CDR3 size: 14 residues. V gave up 2 bases and J gave up 11 bases; unmatched junction bases: 6. Assignment of participants to cohorts was predicated upon participant-reported clinical history. Cohort 3 recovery required two negative PCRs, clearance, or symptom resolution. Clones were sequenced by immunoSEQ multiplex PCR, and TCRdb holds only the in-frame ones, with some missing. Seen here are 250,000 or so clones, around nine tenths observed once, and the top ten hold approximately 2.6%. This clonotype originated in a young woman who had recovered from COVID-19. Source material: PBMCs or T cells enriched from blood (not recorded which). This rearrangement joins TRBV11-3 to TRBJ2-1, with 10 positions matching TRBD2. In nucleotides, the CDR3 is TGTGCCAGCAGCTTACATCCTAGCGGGGGAAAGCAGTTCTTC. As protein: CASSLHPSGGKQFF.